This TCR beta chain was retrieved from a study of PD-1 blockade in mismatch repair-deficient tumors. PCR or immunohistochemistry showed mismatch repair deficiency in every enrolled patient. A few pembrolizumab responders had their TCRs sequenced. On this clone itself: Its specificity is not known. Other DNA sequences in this specimen translate into the identical CDR3.

V lost 0 bases, J lost 4 bases, and 4 bases lay in between. Per germline, CDR1 GTSNPN and CDR2 SVGIG (reference sequence). This CDR3 contains 12 residues. Study-wide points: Tumor-resident clones, often undetectable pretreatment in blood, expanded then contracted after pembrolizumab.

Some clones are missing from TCRdb's copy, which holds only in-frame ones; the method was immunoSEQ multiplex PCR. This sample has about 60,000 clones; around 88% occur once, and the top ten carry approximately 15%. This chain uses TRBV30 with TRBJ1-5, with no clear D. This material consisted of peripheral blood, taken 52 weeks after starting pembrolizumab. This clonotype was obtained from an adult with mismatch repair-deficient cancer. The CDR3 here is CAWSVGNQPQHF. The CDR3 nucleotides read TGTGCCTGGAGTGTGGGGAATCAGCCCCAGCATTTT.